The 14 T cell receptor beta chains in this list originate from one sample, sequenced in a study of cytomegalovirus exposure and HLA in healthy donors. It was with 60 Vbeta and 13 Jbeta primers that the PCR ran. Generated by immunoSEQ multiplex PCR, the TCRdb table keeps only in-frame clones and is missing some. The sample carries under 200,000 clones, roughly 12% recorded once. The sequencing input was PBMCs. All receptors derive from a man aged 45-65 years in good health and CMV-seropositive.

This chain links TRBV7-6 with TRBJ1-6; no reliable D call. Germline-derived CDR1 and CDR2 are SGHVS and FNYEAQ. Trimming removed 1 base at V and 7 bases at J, with 8 bases between. This CDR3 comprises 14 residues. This CDR3 reads CASSLDSQNSPLHF. CDR3 coding DNA: TGTGCCAGCAGCTTAGACAGCCAGAATTCACCCCTCCACTTT.

V gene TRBV4-3 combines with J gene TRBJ1-2; 9 bases map to TRBD1. The junction had 9 bases not matched to a gene; V was cut back by 3 bases and J by 4 bases. This CDR3 region has 16 residues. The germline CDR1 and CDR2 sequences are LGHNA and YSLEER. This CDR3 is CASSQTGTGRTYGYTF. The DNA of the CDR3 is TGCGCCAGCAGCCAGACCGGGACAGGGAGGACCTATGGCTACACCTTC.

The chain recombines TRBV2 with TRBJ1-6; D not resolved. V shed 5 bases and J shed 17 bases, with 22 bases lying between them. Per germline, CDR1 SNHLY and CDR2 FYNNEI. CDR3 size: 14 residues. CDR3 in DNA: TGTGCCAGCAGTCCGCAGCTGGGCCCTGGAGGTTTCCACTTT. This sequence encodes CASSPQLGPGGFHF. The whole variable domain, remainder taken from reference TRBV2 and TRBJ1-6, is EPEVTQTPSHQVTQMGQEVILRCVPISNHLYFYWYRQILGQKVEFLVSFYNNEISEKSEIFDDQFSVERPDGSNFTLKIRSTKLEDSAMYFCASSPQLGPGGFHFGNGTRLTVT.

This clone has more than one count but fewer than ten. This chain links TRBV10-2 with TRBJ1-2; unclear D gene. V lost 4 bases and J 1 base, leaving 4 bases between the germline ends. The CDR3 is 12 residues long. Germline CDR1 reads WSHSY; CDR2 reads SAAADI. CDR3 DNA: TGCGCCAGCAGTGGACTTAACTATGGCTACACCTTC. This encodes CASSGLNYGYTF.

This clone was observed a few times. The chain is built from TRBV7-6 and TRBJ2-5, with D perhaps TRBD2 (5 bases). The CDR3 runs 12 residues. Per the germline V gene, CDR1 is SGHVS and CDR2 is FNYEAQ. Deletions cut 5 bases from V and 4 bases from J, with 8 bases between. The DNA of the CDR3 is TGTGCCAGCAGCCCCCGGGGAGAGACCCAGTACTTC. Amino acids: CASSPRGETQYF.

The J gene is TRBJ2-3, the V gene TRBV11-3; D is perhaps TRBD2 (6 bases). This CDR3 is built from 14 residues. V was cut by 11 bases and J by 5 bases, with 20 bases left in between. From germline, CDR1 is SGHNT and CDR2 YENEEA. The CDR3 protein is CASQLGRGKDTQYF. The CDR3 bases are TGTGCCTCACAGCTAGGGCGGGGAAAAGATACGCAGTATTTT. Looking up the rest from reference TRBV11-3 and TRBJ2-3 gives the full variable domain: EAGVVQSPRYKIIEKKQPVAFWCNPISGHNTLYWYLQNLGQGPELLIRYENEEAVDDSQLPKDRFSAERLKGVDSTLKIQPAELGDSAVYLCASQLGRGKDTQYFGPGTRLTVL.

The J gene is TRBJ2-3, the V gene TRBV29-1, with 7 bases identical to TRBD2. The length of the CDR3 is 14 residues. From germline, CDR1 is SQVTM and CDR2 ANQGSEA. The ends lost 7 bases at V and 0 bases at J; junction bases unmatched: 7. The CDR3 DNA follows: TGCAGCGCGTTCCGGGGGGATAGCACAGATACGCAGTATTTT. Protein sequence: CSAFRGDSTDTQYF.

This clone showed up just a few times. V usage is TRBV5-1 and J usage is TRBJ2-5, with 9 bases identical to TRBD1. Per the germline V gene, CDR1 is SGHRS and CDR2 is YFSETQ. The CDR3 runs to 15 residues. The J segment lost 5 bases and the V segment lost 5 bases, leaving 10 bases of the junction unmatched. CDR3 protein: CASRNRDRADETQYF. DNA of the CDR3: TGCGCCAGCAGAAACCGGGACAGGGCCGACGAGACCCAGTACTTC.

This clone was observed a handful of times. V and J are TRBV6-5 and TRBJ1-5; 9 bases are shared with TRBD1. V shed 4 bases, J shed 7 bases, and the junction held 8 bases outside the gene matches. Germline-derived CDR1 and CDR2 are MNHEY and SVGAGI. The CDR3 has 15 amino acids. The CDR3: CASSSGTGPGQPQHF. The CDR3 DNA reads as TGTGCCAGCAGTTCCGGGACAGGGCCGGGCCAGCCCCAGCATTTT.

The J gene is TRBJ2-3, the V gene TRBV29-1; 9 bases line up with TRBD1. CDR1 and CDR2 (germline): SQVTM, ANQGSEA. After removal of 8 bases from V and 2 bases from J, the junction contained 8 bases not matched to a gene. CDR3 size: 14 residues. The CDR3 DNA is TGCAGCACTGGGACAGGGCTCATCACAGATACGCAGTATTTT. Translating it yields CSTGTGLITDTQYF.

V gene TRBV5-6 combines with J gene TRBJ2-7, with D tentatively TRBD2 (5 bases). The CDR3 covers 14 residues. Trimming left V 1 base short and J 2 bases short, with 10 bases between. Germline V gene data show CDR1 as SGHDT and CDR2 as YYEEEE. DNA for the CDR3: TGTGCCAGCAGCTTGATGGGCGGGCCCTACGAGCAGTACTTC. It encodes CASSLMGGPYEQYF.

This sequence joins TRBV27 and TRBJ1-6; D unclear. The germline CDR1 and CDR2 sequences are MNHEY and SMNVEV (reference sequence). V was shortened by 5 bases and J by 4 bases, with 9 bases between the two germline ends. This CDR3 is built from 14 residues. The CDR3 DNA reads as TGTGCCAGCAGTCCCGCGGAATATAATTCACCCCTCCACTTT. This translates into CASSPAEYNSPLHF.

This clone was picked up a small number of times. This chain links TRBV9 with TRBJ2-1, with 9 bases that match TRBD2. CDR1 SGDLS and CDR2 YYNGEE come from the germline V gene. The junction had 7 bases not matched to a gene; V was cut back by 3 bases and J by 6 bases. The CDR3 contains 15 residues. The CDR3 region has the DNA TGTGCCAGCAGCGCTCGCGGGGGGGGTGGCAATGAGCAGTTCTTC. Translating it yields CASSARGGGGNEQFF.

The chain links TRBV29-1 to TRBJ1-1, with D uncertain. Deletions cut 4 bases from V and 0 bases from J, with 9 bases between. There are 13 residues in the CDR3. Germline CDR1 reads SQVTM; CDR2 reads ANQGSEA. CDR3 bases: TGCAGCGTTGTCAGACTCATGAACACTGAAGCTTTCTTT. It specifies CSVVRLMNTEAFF.